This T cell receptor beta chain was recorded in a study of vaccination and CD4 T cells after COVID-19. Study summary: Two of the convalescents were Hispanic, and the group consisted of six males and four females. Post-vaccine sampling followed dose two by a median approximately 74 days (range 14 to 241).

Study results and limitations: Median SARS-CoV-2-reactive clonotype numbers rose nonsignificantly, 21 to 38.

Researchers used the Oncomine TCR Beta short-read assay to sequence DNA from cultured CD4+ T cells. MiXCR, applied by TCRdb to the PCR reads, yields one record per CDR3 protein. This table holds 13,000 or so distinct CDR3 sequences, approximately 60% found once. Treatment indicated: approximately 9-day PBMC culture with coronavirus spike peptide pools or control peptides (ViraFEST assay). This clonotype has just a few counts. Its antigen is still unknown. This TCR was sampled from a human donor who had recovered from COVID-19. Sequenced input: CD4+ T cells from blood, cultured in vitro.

CDR3 sequence (DNA): TGCAGTGCCACCCAGGGGGTCTCTGGAAACACCATATATTTT. Translated: CSATQGVSGNTIYF. The chain joins TRBV20-1 to TRBJ1-3; 7 bases line up with TRBD1. With 6 bases clipped from V and 0 bases from J, the junction kept 5 bases outside the gene matches. CDR3 length: 14 residues. Germline assignment: CDR1 DFQATT and CDR2 SNEGSKA (reference sequence).